This TCR beta chain was sequenced in a study of T-cell reconstitution after alpha-beta-depleted transplantation in children. V dropped 3 bases and J dropped 3 bases, with 12 bases sitting between them. This CDR3 is 14 amino acids long. The TCRbeta library incorporated unique molecular identifiers. TCRdb fed the PCR reads into MiXCR, producing one record per CDR3 protein. The table includes fewer than 700,000 distinct CDR3 sequences, over 10% detected once. The rearrangement joins TRBV12-3 or TRBV12-4 to TRBJ2-7; a weak D match, TRBD1 (6 bases). Sequenced material: PBMCs, mostly from graft donor cells, taken 360 days after TCRalphabeta/CD19-depleted stem cell transplant. This TCR came from a male patient younger than 18 who had a stem cell transplant for acute myeloid leukemia, so the T cells may come from the graft donor. The DNA for the CDR3 is TGTGCCAGCAGTTTGAGGGACACATTCTACGAGCAGTACTTC. This translates into CASSLRDTFYEQYF.